This TCR beta chain appears in the sequencing data of a study of T-cell memory formation after mild COVID-19. This clonotype was found a few times. The target antigen is unknown. A 5'RACE reaction primed in the constant segment made cDNA libraries of TCR alpha and TCR beta, and these carried sample barcodes and UMIs. TCRdb used MiXCR to reprocess the 5' RACE reads, holding one entry per CDR3 protein. The sample consists of some 180,000 distinct CDR3 sequences, under 15% of them appearing once. Study-wide points: Cross-reactive memory apparently joined, as some responding clones appeared in pre-infection memory. Contracting clones, day 15 to 85, had balanced CD4/CD8, and later expanders favored CD4+.

Germline V gene data show CDR1 as SGHVS and CDR2 as FQNEAQ. The CDR3 consists of 15 residues. V shed 5 bases and J shed 5 bases, with 15 bases lying between them. The TCR comes from a young man who had mild COVID-19 (a few samples of this study predate the infection). Cell type and time point are not known. V usage is TRBV7-8 and J usage is TRBJ2-2; D remains ambiguous. The sample was PBMCs or a T cell subset sorted from them (not recorded which). The CDR3 DNA is TGTGCCAGCAGCCTTAGGTGGCAGAAGACCGGGGAGCTGTTTTTT. It encodes CASSLRWQKTGELFF.